The entry below describes one T cell receptor (beta chain). Trimming removed 5 bases from V and 6 bases from J; junction bases left unmatched: 7. Germline CDR1 SGHVS, CDR2 FQNEAQ. The CDR3 is made up of 16 amino acids. Original handling: Estimated nucleated cell counts came from reference gene primer amplification. Clones were read by immunoSEQ multiplex PCR, and TCRdb kept only the in-frame ones, dropping some. V and J calls plus clone size are reproduced from that table; the DNA served to infer D and trimming. The sample includes fewer than 300,000 clones, 75% to 95% of them seen just once. The sample belongs to a study of blood T cell repertoires in COVID-19. The overall study: The study drew acute and convalescent COVID-19 samples from the United States, Italy and Spain.

Clinical history reported by participants formed the basis on which cohorts were assigned. The sample comprised PBMCs or T cells enriched from blood (not recorded which). The clonotype comes from a woman in her twenties or thirties who had recovered from COVID-19. The V gene is TRBV7-8, the J gene TRBJ2-2; 12 bases are a match to TRBD1. CDR3 sequence reads: CASSEGDRGRPGELFF. The CDR3 DNA follows: TGTGCCAGCAGCGAGGGGGACAGGGGGCGCCCCGGGGAGCTGTTTTTT.